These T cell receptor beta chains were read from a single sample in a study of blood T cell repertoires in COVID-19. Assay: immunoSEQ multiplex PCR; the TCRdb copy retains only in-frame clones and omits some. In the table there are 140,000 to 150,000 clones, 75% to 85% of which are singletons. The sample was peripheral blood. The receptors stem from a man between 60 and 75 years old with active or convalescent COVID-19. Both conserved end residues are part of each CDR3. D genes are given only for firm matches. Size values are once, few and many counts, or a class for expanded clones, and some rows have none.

CASSVVALAGGNEQFF TGTGCCAGCAGCGTAGTCGCATTAGCGGGAGGGAATGAGCAGTTCTTC TRBJ2-1 TRBV9 once TRBD2
CASSPPGQGASGYTF TGTGCCAGCTCACCTCCGGGACAGGGGGCTAGTGGCTACACCTTC TRBJ1-2 TRBV18 - TRBD1
CAISVRGGNTEAFF TGTGCCATCAGCGTGCGGGGGGGGAACACTGAAGCTTTCTTT TRBJ1-1 TRBV10-3 - -
CASSPKTGTASYGYTF TGTGCCAGCAGCCCCAAAACCGGGACAGCGAGCTATGGCTACACCTTC TRBJ1-2 TRBV7-2 - TRBD1
CASSLGQGVEAFF TGTGCCAGCAGTCTGGGACAGGGGGTTGAAGCTTTCTTT TRBJ1-1 TRBV27 - TRBD1
CASSLGPASGVAETQYF TGTGCCAGCAGCTTAGGCCCGGCTAGCGGGGTTGCAGAGACCCAGTACTTC TRBJ2-5 TRBV11-3 once TRBD2
CASSPRGGTGELFF TGTGCCAGCAGCCCCAGGGGCGGGACCGGGGAGCTGTTTTTT TRBJ2-2 TRBV11-3 - -
CASSLTRILAGSTDTQYF TGTGCCAGCAGTTTGACTCGTATACTAGCGGGAAGCACAGATACGCAGTATTTT TRBJ2-3 TRBV27 few TRBD2
CASSGQGKTEAFF TGTGCCAGCAGCGGACAGGGAAAAACTGAAGCTTTCTTT TRBJ1-1 TRBV2 - TRBD1
CASSNRAPYRGNSPLHF TGTGCCAGCAGCAACCGGGCCCCCTACAGGGGTAATTCACCCCTCCACTTT TRBJ1-6 TRBV7-8 - TRBD1
CASIGSSYNSPLHF TGTGCCAGCATCGGGAGCTCCTATAATTCACCCCTCCACTTT TRBJ1-6 TRBV27 - -
CASSEAGQGFYGYTF TGTGCCAGCAGTGAGGCGGGACAGGGATTCTATGGCTACACCTTC TRBJ1-2 TRBV25-1 once TRBD1
CASSPGGPGELFF TGTGCCAGCAGCCCCGGCGGTCCCGGGGAGCTGTTTTTT TRBJ2-2 TRBV28 - -
CASRVSLRTEAFF TGTGCCAGCAGGGTGAGCTTGAGGACTGAAGCTTTCTTT TRBJ1-1 TRBV2 - -
CASSPRRSSGNTIYF TGTGCCAGTAGTCCCCGACGGAGCTCTGGAAACACCATATATTTT TRBJ1-3 TRBV19 - -
CASSLSVTRNEQYF TGTGCCAGCAGCTTAAGCGTAACGAGGAACGAGCAGTACTTC TRBJ2-7 TRBV7-9 - -
CASAGQLKVFEQFF TGTGCCAGCGCCGGACAGCTCAAAGTGTTTGAGCAGTTCTTC TRBJ2-1 TRBV27 - -
CATSDPGHNYGYTF TGTGCCACCAGTGATCCAGGACATAACTATGGCTACACCTTC TRBJ1-2 TRBV24-1 - -
CASSYSDTPTNEKLFF TGTGCCAGCAGTTACTCGGACACCCCAACTAATGAAAAACTGTTTTTT TRBJ1-4 TRBV6-6 once -
CATSDSRGGSEETQYF TGTGCCACCAGTGATTCCCGCGGGGGGAGTGAAGAGACCCAGTACTTC TRBJ2-5 TRBV24-1 - TRBD2
CASSIDGTNSNQPQHF TGTGCCAGTAGTATAGATGGGACAAATAGCAATCAGCCCCAGCATTTT TRBJ1-5 TRBV19 - -
CASSGGPGLGNEQFF TGCGCCAGCAGTGGGGGCCCGGGACTAGGGAATGAGCAGTTCTTC TRBJ2-1 TRBV10-1 few TRBD2